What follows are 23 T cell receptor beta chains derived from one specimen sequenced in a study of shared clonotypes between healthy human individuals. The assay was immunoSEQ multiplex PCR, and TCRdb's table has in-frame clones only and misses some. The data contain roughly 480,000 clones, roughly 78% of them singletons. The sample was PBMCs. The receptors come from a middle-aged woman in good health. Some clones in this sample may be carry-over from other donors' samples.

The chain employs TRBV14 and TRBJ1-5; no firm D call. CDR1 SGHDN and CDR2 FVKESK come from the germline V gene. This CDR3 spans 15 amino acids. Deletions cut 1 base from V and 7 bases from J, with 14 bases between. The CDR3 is CASSQGRELFQPQHF. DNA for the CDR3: TGTGCCAGCAGCCAAGGTAGGGAATTGTTCCAGCCCCAGCATTTT.

The CDR3 bases are TGTGCCAGCTCACCTGGCAGGAGTTCCTTAAACTATGGCTACACCTTC. Its protein is CASSPGRSSLNYGYTF. The chain employs TRBV18 and TRBJ1-2; D gene uncertain. V shed 3 bases and J shed 2 bases, with 16 bases lying between them. In germline, CDR1 is KGHSH, CDR2 LQKENI. This CDR3 comprises 16 residues.

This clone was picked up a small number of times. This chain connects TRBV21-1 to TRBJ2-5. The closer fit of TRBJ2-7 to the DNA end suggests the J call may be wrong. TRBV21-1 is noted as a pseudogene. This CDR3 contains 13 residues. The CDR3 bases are TGTGCCAGCACTCGCCCCCCAAGGTACGAGCAGTACTTC. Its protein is CASTRPPRYEQYF.

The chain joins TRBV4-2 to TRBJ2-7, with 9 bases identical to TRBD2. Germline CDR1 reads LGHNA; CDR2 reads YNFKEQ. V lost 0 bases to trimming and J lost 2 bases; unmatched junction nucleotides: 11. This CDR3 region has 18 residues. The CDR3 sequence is CASSQELVGREGPYEQYF. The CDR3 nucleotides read TGTGCCAGCAGCCAAGAGTTAGTAGGGCGGGAGGGCCCCTACGAGCAGTACTTC.

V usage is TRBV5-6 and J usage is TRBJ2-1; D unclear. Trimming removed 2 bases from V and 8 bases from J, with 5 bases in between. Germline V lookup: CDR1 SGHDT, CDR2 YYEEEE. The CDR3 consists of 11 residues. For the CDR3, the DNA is TGTGCCAGCAGCTTAGGATATGAGCAGTTCTTC. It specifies CASSLGYEQFF.

Written as DNA, the CDR3 is TGTGCCTGGAGTGTACAGGGAGATACGCAGTATTTT. As protein: CAWSVQGDTQYF. V and J are TRBV30 and TRBJ2-3, with D perhaps matching TRBD1 (6 bases). This CDR3 contains 12 residues. Trimming took 0 bases from V and 5 from J, leaving 6 bases between them. The V gene's germline CDR1 is GTSNPN and CDR2 SVGIG (reference sequence).

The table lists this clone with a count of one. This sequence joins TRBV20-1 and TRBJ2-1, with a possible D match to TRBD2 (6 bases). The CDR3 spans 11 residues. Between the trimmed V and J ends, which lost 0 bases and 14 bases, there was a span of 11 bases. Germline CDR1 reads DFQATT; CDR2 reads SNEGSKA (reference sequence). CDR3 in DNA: TGCAGTGCTAGAGATGAGAGGGAGGAGTTCTTC. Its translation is CSARDEREEFF.

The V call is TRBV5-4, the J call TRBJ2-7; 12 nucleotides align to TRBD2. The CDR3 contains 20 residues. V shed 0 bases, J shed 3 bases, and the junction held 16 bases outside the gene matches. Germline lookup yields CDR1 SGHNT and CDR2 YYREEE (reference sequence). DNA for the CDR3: TGTGCCAGCAGCTTGGTGGGTAAGCTAGCGGGAGGGCCGGGAGGCTACGAGCAGTACTTC. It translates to CASSLVGKLAGGPGGYEQYF.

The CDR3 DNA reads TGTGCCAGCAGTGACGGGGGTTTCAATCAGCCCCAGCATTTT. It codes for CASSDGGFNQPQHF. The chain links TRBV6-1 to TRBJ1-5; possibly TRBD1 for D (5 bases). Between the trimmed V and J ends, which lost 3 bases and 3 bases, there was a span of 9 bases. This CDR3 spans 14 amino acids. Germline assignment: CDR1 MNHNS and CDR2 SASEGT.

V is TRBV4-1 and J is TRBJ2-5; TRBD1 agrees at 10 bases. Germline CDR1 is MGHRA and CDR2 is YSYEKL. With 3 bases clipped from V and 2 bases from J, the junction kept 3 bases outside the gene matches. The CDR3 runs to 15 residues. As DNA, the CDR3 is TGCGCCAGCAGCCAGATGGGACAGGGGCAAGAGACCCAGTACTTC. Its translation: CASSQMGQGQETQYF.

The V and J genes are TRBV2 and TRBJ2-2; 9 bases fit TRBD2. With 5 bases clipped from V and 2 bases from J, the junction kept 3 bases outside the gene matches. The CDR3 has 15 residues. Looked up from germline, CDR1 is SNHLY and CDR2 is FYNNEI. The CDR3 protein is CASSRSGGNTGELFF. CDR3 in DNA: TGTGCCAGCAGTCGTAGCGGGGGAAACACCGGGGAGCTGTTTTTT. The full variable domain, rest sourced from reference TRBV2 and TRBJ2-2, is EPEVTQTPSHQVTQMGQEVILRCVPISNHLYFYWYRQILGQKVEFLVSFYNNEISEKSEIFDDQFSVERPDGSNFTLKIRSTKLEDSAMYFCASSRSGGNTGELFFGEGSRLTVL.

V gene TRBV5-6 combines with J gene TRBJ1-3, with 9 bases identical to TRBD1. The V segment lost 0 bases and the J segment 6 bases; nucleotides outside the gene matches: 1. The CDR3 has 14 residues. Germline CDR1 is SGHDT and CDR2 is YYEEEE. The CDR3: CASSLGTGENTIYF. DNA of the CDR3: TGTGCCAGCAGCTTGGGGACAGGGGAAAACACCATATATTTT.

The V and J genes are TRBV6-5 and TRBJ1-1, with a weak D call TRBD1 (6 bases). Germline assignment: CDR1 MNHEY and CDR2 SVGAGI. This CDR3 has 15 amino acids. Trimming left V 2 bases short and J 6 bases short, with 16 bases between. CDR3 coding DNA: TGTGCCAGCAGTTACGCTGGGGGGGCCGAATCTGAAGCTTTCTTT. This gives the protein CASSYAGGAESEAFF.

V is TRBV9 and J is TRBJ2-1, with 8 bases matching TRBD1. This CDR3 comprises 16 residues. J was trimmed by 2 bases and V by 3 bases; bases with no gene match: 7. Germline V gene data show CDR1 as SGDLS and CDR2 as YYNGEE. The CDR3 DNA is TGTGCCAGCAGCGCCGGGACAGGTCAGACCTACAATGAGCAGTTCTTC. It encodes CASSAGTGQTYNEQFF. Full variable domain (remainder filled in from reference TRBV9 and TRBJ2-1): DSGVTQTPKHLITATGQRVTLRCSPRSGDLSVYWYQQSLDQGLQFLIQYYNGEERAKGNILERFSAQQFPDLHSELNLSSLELGDSALYFCASSAGTGQTYNEQFFGPGTRLTVL.

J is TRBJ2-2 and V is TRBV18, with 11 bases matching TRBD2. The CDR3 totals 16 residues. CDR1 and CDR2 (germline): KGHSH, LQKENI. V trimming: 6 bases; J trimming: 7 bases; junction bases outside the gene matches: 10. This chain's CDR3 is CASSPTSGSYGGELFF. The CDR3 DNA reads TGTGCCAGCTCGCCCACTAGCGGGAGTTACGGCGGGGAGCTGTTTTTT.

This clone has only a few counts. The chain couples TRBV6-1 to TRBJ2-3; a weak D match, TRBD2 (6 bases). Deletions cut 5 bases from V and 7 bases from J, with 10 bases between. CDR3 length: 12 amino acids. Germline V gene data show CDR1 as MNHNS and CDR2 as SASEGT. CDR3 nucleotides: TGTGCCAGCAGTTCGGCGGGATATACGCAGTATTTT. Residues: CASSSAGYTQYF.

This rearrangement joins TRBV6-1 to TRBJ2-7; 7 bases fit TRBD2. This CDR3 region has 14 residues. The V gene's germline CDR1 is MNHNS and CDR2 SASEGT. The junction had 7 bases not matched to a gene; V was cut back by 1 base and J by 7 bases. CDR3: CASSEVAGDEEQYF. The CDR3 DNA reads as TGTGCCAGCAGTGAAGTGGCGGGAGATGAAGAGCAGTACTTC.

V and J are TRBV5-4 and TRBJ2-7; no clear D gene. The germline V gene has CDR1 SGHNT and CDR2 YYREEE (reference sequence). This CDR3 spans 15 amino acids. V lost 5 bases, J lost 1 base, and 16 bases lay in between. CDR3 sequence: CASSSKTQTSYEQYF. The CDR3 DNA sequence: TGTGCCAGCAGTTCTAAGACTCAAACGTCCTACGAGCAGTACTTC.

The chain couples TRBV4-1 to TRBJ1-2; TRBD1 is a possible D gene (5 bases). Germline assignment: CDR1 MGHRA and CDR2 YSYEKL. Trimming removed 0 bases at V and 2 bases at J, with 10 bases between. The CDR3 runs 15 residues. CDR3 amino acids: CASSQESPGNYGYTF. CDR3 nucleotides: TGCGCCAGCAGCCAAGAGTCCCCAGGGAACTATGGCTACACCTTC.

Here the CDR3 DNA reads TGTGCCAGTATCCCGGGACAGGGGAACACCGGGGAGCTGTTTTTT. Its protein is CASIPGQGNTGELFF. The rearrangement uses TRBV19 and TRBJ2-2; 9 bases align to TRBD1. CDR3 size: 15 residues. The J segment lost 1 base and the V segment lost 7 bases, leaving 4 bases of the junction unmatched. Germline-derived CDR1 and CDR2 are LNHDA and SQIVND (reference sequence).

DNA for the CDR3: TGCGCCAGCAGCTCATCCGGGGGATCGAACACCGGGGAGCTGTTTTTT. Translating gives CASSSSGGSNTGELFF. The rearrangement joins TRBV5-1 to TRBJ2-2; TRBD2 is a possible D gene (6 bases). The CDR3 spans 16 residues. With 3 bases removed from V and 0 bases from J, the gap between germline ends came to 12 bases. The germline V gene has CDR1 SGHRS and CDR2 YFSETQ. Looking up the rest from reference TRBV5-1 and TRBJ2-2 gives the full variable domain: KAGVTQTPRYLIKTRGQQVTLSCSPISGHRSVSWYQQTPGQGLQFLFEYFSETQRNKGNFPGRFSGRQFSNSRSEMNVSTLELGDSALYLCASSSSGGSNTGELFFGEGSRLTVL.

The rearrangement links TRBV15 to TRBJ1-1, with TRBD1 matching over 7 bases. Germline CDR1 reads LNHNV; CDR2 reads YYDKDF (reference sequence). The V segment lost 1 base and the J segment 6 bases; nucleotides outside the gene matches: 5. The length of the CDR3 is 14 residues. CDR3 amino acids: CATSRGPGGPEAFF. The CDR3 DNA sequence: TGTGCCACCAGCAGAGGCCCAGGGGGGCCTGAAGCTTTCTTT.

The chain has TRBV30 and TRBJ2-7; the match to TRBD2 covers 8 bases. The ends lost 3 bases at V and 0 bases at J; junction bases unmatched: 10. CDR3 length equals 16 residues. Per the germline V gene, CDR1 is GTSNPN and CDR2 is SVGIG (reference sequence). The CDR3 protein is CAWSVGGAVSSYEQYF. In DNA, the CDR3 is TGTGCCTGGAGCGTCGGGGGGGCGGTTTCCTCCTACGAGCAGTACTTC.